The clone carrying this TCR beta chain showed up just a few times. The sample comes from a study of blood T cell repertoires in COVID-19. For the study at large: Collection of acute and convalescent COVID-19 samples took place in the United States, Italy and Spain.

Authors' methods: Quantification of nucleated cells was approximated via reference gene primer amplification. Here immunoSEQ multiplex PCR was the method, and the copy in TCRdb shows in-frame clones only, minus some. D and trimming were read from the DNA, whereas the V and J calls and clone size are those reported in that table. The data hold 95,000 to 120,000 clones, with less than 75% observed a single time. This clonotype was sampled from a middle-aged woman with acute or convalescent COVID-19. The specimen sequenced was peripheral blood.

The CDR3 region is CASSFGGSYNEQFF. Here the CDR3 DNA reads TGTGCCAGCAGCTTCGGGGGCTCCTACAATGAGCAGTTCTTC. The chain combines TRBV7-3 with TRBJ2-1; a possible D gene is TRBD2 (6 bases). The CDR3 has 14 amino acids. V dropped 3 bases and J dropped 0 bases, with 6 bases sitting between them. Germline CDR1 is SGHTA and CDR2 is FQGTGA.